Shown below are 3 T cell receptor beta chains from a single sample sequenced in a study of post-analysis software for immune sequencing data. The TCR beta cDNA libraries contained unique molecular identifiers. TCRdb itself ran the PCR reads through MiXCR, one entry per CDR3 protein. This sample carries hundreds of thousands of distinct CDR3 sequences, 55% to 60% of them seen once, and the ten largest clones take around 11%. Study conclusions and caveats: In patients, TRBV5-6, TRBV5-1 and TRBV20-1 belonged to roughly 5 TRBV segments found more frequently than in controls.

No antigens are known for them. Material: blood. The receptors here all came from a girl under 10 years old with multiple sclerosis.

This clonotype has a handful of counts. The J gene is TRBJ2-4, the V gene TRBV11-2; no clear D. Trimming took off 2 bases at V and 0 bases at J, with 20 bases between the two ends. The germline V gene has CDR1 SGHAT and CDR2 FQNNGV. The CDR3 runs to 19 residues. The CDR3 loop is CASSLIPNSGNLAKNIQYF. In DNA, the CDR3 is TGTGCCAGCAGCTTAATCCCGAATAGTGGGAACCTAGCCAAAAACATTCAGTACTTC.

The CDR3 nucleotides read TGTGCCAGCAAGGGCAGGGGGCGAGGGGAGACCCAGTACTTC. The encoded protein is CASKGRGRGETQYF. The chain recombines TRBV6-5 with TRBJ2-5; 8 bases map to TRBD1. Germline V gives CDR1 MNHEY, CDR2 SVGAGI. V was pared by 7 bases and J by 5 bases, with 9 bases of the junction left unmatched. This CDR3 spans 14 amino acids.

The CDR3, as DNA: TGTGCCAGCAGCTTAGGTGAACTAGCGGGAACAGATACGCAGTATTTT. Encoded protein: CASSLGELAGTDTQYF. The V call is TRBV11-2, the J call TRBJ2-3, with 10 bases aligning to TRBD2. V was clipped by 1 base and J by 3 bases; unmatched bases: 4. This CDR3 has 16 amino acids. Germline-derived CDR1 and CDR2 are SGHAT and FQNNGV.